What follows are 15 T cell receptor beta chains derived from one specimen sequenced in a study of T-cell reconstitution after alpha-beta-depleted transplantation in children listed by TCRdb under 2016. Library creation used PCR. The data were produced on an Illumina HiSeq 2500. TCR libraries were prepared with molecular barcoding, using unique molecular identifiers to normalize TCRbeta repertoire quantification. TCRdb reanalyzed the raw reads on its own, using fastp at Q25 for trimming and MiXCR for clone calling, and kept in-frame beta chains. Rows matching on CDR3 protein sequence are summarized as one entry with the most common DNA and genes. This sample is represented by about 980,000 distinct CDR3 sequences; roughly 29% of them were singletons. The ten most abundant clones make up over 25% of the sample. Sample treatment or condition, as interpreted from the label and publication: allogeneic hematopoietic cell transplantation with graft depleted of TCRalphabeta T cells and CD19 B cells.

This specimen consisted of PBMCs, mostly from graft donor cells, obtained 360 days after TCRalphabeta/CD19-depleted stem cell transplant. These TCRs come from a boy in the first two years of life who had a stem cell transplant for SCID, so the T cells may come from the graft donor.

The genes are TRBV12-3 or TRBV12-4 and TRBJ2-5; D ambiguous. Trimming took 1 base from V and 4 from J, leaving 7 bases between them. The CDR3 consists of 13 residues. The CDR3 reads CASSLGFSETQYF. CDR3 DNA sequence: TGTGCCAGCAGTTTAGGGTTTTCAGAGACCCAGTACTTC.

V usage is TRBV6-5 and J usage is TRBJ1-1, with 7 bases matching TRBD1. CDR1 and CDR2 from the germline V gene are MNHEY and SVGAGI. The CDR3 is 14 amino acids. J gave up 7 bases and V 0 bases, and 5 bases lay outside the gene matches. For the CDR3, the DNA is TGTGCCAGCAGTTACTCGGGACAGCGACTTGAAGCTTTCTTT. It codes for CASSYSGQRLEAFF.

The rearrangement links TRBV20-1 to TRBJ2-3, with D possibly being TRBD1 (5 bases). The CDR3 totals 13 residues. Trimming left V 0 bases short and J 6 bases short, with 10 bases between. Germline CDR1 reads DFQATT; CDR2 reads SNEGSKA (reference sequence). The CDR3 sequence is CSARDGAWDTQYF. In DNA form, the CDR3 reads TGCAGTGCTAGAGATGGGGCCTGGGATACGCAGTATTTT.

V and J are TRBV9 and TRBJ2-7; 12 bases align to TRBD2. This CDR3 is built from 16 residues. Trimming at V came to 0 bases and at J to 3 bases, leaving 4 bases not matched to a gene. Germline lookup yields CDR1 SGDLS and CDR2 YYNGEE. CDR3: CASSVGLAGVIYEQYF. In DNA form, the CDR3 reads TGTGCCAGCAGCGTAGGACTAGCGGGGGTCATCTACGAGCAGTACTTC.

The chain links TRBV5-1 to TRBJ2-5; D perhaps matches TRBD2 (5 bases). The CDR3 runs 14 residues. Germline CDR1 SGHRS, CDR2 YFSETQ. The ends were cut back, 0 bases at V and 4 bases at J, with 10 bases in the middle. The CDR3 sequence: CASSLVARGETQYF. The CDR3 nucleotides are TGCGCCAGCAGCTTGGTGGCTCGGGGAGAGACCCAGTACTTC.

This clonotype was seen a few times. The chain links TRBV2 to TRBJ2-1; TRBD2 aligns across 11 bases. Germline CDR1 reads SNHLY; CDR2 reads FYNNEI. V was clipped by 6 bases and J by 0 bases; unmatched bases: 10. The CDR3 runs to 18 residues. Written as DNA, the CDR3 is TGTGCCAGCAGACATAGCGGGGGGGCCTCTAGCTCCTACAATGAGCAGTTCTTC. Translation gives CASRHSGGASSSYNEQFF.

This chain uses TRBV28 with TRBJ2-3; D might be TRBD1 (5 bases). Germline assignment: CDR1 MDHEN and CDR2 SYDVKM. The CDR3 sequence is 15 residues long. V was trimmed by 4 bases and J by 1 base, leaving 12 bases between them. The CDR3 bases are TGTGCCAGCAGTTCCCCGGGCAGGGGCACAGATACGCAGTATTTT. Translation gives CASSSPGRGTDTQYF.

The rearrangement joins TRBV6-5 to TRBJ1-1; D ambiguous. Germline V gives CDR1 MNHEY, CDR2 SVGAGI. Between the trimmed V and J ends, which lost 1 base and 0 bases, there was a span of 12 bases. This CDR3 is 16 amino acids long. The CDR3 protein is CASSYYAAALNTEAFF. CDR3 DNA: TGTGCCAGCAGTTACTATGCGGCGGCCTTGAACACTGAAGCTTTCTTT.

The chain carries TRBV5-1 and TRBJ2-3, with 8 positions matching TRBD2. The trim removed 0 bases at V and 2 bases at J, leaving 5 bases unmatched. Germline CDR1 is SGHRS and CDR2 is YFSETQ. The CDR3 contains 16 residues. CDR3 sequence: CASSLVRGEVTDTQYF. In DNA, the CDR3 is TGCGCCAGCAGCTTGGTGCGGGGGGAAGTCACAGATACGCAGTATTTT.

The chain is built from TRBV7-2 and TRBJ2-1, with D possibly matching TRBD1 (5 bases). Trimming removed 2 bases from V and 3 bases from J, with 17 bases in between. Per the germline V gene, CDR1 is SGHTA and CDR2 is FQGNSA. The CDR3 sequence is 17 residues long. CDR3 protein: CASSLNLIGRVYNEQFF. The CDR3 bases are TGTGCCAGCAGCTTAAACCTCATCGGCAGGGTCTACAATGAGCAGTTCTTC.

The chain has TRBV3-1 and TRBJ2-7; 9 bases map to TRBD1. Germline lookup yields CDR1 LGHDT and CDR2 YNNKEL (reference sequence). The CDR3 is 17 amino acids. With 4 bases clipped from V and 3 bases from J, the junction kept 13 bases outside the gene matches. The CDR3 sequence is CASSRSAGTGTFYEQYF. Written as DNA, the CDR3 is TGTGCCAGCAGCCGATCCGCCGGGACAGGGACTTTCTACGAGCAGTACTTC.

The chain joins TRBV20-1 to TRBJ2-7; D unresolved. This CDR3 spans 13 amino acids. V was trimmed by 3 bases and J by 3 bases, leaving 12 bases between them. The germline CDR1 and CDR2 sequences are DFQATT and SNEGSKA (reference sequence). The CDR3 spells CSASGPNFYEQYF. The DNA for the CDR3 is TGCAGTGCTAGTGGCCCCAATTTCTACGAGCAGTACTTC.

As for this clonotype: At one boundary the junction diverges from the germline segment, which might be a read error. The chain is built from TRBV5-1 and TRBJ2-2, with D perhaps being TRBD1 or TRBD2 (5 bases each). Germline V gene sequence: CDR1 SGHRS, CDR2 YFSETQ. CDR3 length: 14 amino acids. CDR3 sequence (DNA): TGCGCCAGCAGCTTCCCCAGCCCGTCCGGGGACCTGTTTTTT. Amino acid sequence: CASSFPSPSGDLFF.

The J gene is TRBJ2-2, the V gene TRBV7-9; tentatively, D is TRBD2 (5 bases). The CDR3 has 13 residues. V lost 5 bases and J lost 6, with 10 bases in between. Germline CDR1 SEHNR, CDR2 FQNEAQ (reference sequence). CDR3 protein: CASSPHGAGELFF. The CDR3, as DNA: TGTGCCAGCAGCCCGCACGGGGCCGGGGAGCTGTTTTTT.

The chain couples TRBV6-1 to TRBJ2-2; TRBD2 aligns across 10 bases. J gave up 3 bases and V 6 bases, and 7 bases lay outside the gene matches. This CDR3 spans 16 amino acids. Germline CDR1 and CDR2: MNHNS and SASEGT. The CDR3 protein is CASSRAGGPDTGELFF. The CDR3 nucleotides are TGTGCCAGCAGCCGAGCGGGGGGGCCCGACACCGGGGAGCTGTTTTTT.